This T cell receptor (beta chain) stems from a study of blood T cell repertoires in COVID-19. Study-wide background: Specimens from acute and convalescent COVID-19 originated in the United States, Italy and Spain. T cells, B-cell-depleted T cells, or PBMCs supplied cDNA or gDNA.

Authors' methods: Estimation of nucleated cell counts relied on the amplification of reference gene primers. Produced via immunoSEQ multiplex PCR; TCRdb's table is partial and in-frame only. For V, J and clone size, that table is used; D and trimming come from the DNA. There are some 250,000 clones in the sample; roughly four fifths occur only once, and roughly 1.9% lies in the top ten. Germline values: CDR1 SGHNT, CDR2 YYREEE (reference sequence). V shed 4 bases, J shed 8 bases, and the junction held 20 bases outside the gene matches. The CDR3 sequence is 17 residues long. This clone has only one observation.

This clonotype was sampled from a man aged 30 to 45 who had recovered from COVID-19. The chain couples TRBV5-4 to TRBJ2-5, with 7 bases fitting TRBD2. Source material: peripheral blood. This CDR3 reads CASSPGTGLAVLRTQYF. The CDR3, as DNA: TGTGCCAGCAGCCCCGGGACGGGGCTAGCGGTCCTGCGAACCCAGTACTTC.